The 8 T cell receptor beta chains in this list originate from one sample, sequenced in a study of human T cells and chemical hapten exposure. MiXCR was run by TCRdb on the RACE reads, yielding one entry per CDR3 protein. Found here are about 160,000 distinct CDR3 sequences, approximately 30% of them singletons; the top ten hold 2.1%. The time point denotes: patch test 3, about 24 weeks after DPC sensitization. The treatment denotes: therapeutic diphenylcyclopropenone sensitization with weekly scalp DPC. The specimen comprised whole blood, sampled in connection with sensitization to the hapten diphenylcyclopropenone (DPC). The receptor source for this set is a woman aged 18 to 35 with alopecia areata. Some clones in this sample may be carry-over from other donors' samples.

This chain uses TRBV3-2 with TRBJ2-1; TRBD1 reflects the table's D call only, with no check against the DNA. TRBV3-2 is assigned pseudogene status. This CDR3 is 16 amino acids long. In nucleotides, the CDR3 is TGTGCCAGCAGCGGACGCCCCGAGGTAACCTACAATGAGCAGTTCTTC. It codes for CASSGRPEVTYNEQFF.

This clonotype was counted a few times. The V call is TRBV4-1, the J call TRBJ1-4, with no clear D. The V gene's germline CDR1 is MGHRA and CDR2 YSYEKL. The V and J ends lost 7 bases and 6 bases respectively, with 18 bases between them. This CDR3 comprises 15 residues. The CDR3 protein is CASKWTALRHEKLFF. CDR3 DNA sequence: TGCGCCAGCAAGTGGACGGCTCTACGACATGAAAAACTGTTTTTT.

This clonotype came up a few times. The V and J genes are TRBV4-3 and TRBJ1-5; D unclear. Germline lookup yields CDR1 LGHNA and CDR2 YSLEER. Trimming left V 0 bases short and J 3 bases short, with 6 bases between. This CDR3 contains 14 residues. The CDR3 bases are TGCGCCAGCAGCCAAGATTCCTTCAATCAGCCCCAGCATTTT. Translated, it gives CASSQDSFNQPQHF.

This clonotype was counted between two and nine times. The chain is built from TRBV5-1 and TRBJ2-1; D might be TRBD1 or TRBD2, each matching 5 bases. The V end was cut by 4 bases, the J end by 8 bases, with 13 bases between. Germline loops: CDR1 SGHRS, CDR2 YFSETQ. The CDR3 is 13 amino acids. The CDR3: CASSPGDRDEQFF. The CDR3 coding sequence is TGCGCCAGCAGCCCCGGGGACCGTGATGAGCAGTTCTTC.

The chain recombines TRBV6-2 or TRBV6-3 with TRBJ1-4, with D possibly being TRBD1 (5 bases). Per germline, CDR1 MNHEY and CDR2 SVGEGT. Deletions cut 4 bases from V and 5 bases from J, with 8 bases between. The CDR3 spans 13 residues. Here the CDR3 DNA reads TGTGCCAGCAGTTCCCAGGGAAATGAAAAACTGTTTTTT. Amino acids: CASSSQGNEKLFF.

This clonotype appeared a few times. This rearrangement joins TRBV28 to TRBJ1-6, with 7 bases fitting TRBD1. V lost 8 bases, J lost 6 bases, and 4 bases stayed unmatched. CDR1 MDHEN and CDR2 SYDVKM come from the germline V gene. This CDR3 is built from 13 residues. The CDR3 sequence: CASLGQSNSPLHF. CDR3 nucleotide sequence: TGTGCCAGCCTGGGACAGTCTAATTCACCCCTCCACTTT.

The V gene is TRBV7-3, the J gene TRBJ2-3; 12 bases fit TRBD2. Germline lookup yields CDR1 SGHTA and CDR2 FQGTGA. Germline trimming cut 8 bases from V and 2 bases from J; bases unmatched to any gene: 2. The CDR3 length is 14 residues. In DNA, the CDR3 is TGTGCCAGCCGACTAGCGGGAGACACAGATACGCAGTATTTT. It specifies CASRLAGDTDTQYF.

This clonotype was picked up a small number of times. The rearrangement joins TRBV20-1 to TRBJ2-7; 9 nucleotides align to TRBD2. J gave up 5 bases and V 6 bases, and 8 bases lay outside the gene matches. This CDR3 is 13 amino acids long. The germline gives CDR1 DFQATT, CDR2 SNEGSKA (reference sequence). The CDR3 sequence is CSAAGTSFHEQYF. The CDR3 DNA sequence: TGCAGTGCAGCCGGGACTAGCTTCCACGAGCAGTACTTC.